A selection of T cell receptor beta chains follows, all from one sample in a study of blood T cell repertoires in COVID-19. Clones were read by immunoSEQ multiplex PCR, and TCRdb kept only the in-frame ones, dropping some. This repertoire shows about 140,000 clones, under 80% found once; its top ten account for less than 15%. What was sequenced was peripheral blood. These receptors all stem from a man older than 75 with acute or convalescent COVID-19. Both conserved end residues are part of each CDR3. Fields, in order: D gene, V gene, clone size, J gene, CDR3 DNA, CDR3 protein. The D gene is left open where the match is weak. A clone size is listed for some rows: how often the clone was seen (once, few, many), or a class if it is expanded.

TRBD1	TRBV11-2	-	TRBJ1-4	TGTGCCAGCAGCTTGGCCGGGACAGGGGGTGAAAAACTGTTTTTT	CASSLAGTGGEKLFF
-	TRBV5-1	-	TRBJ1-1	TGCGCCAGCAGCTTCTACAGCCTGAACACTGAAGCTTTCTTT	CASSFYSLNTEAFF
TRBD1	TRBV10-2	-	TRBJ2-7	TGCGCCAGCAGGGGGACAGGGGCGGTACGCGAGCAGTACTTC	CASRGTGAVREQYF
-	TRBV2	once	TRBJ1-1	TGTGCCAGCAGTGAAGCGAGTAGCACTGAAGCTTTCTTT	CASSEASSTEAFF
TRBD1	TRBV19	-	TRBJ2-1	TGTGCCAGTAGTCGACAGGGGGCGGACAATGAGCAGTTCTTC	CASSRQGADNEQFF
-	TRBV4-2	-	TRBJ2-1	TGTGCCAGCAGCCAAGATCGTTCCAGCTCCTACAATGAGCAGTTCTTC	CASSQDRSSSYNEQFF
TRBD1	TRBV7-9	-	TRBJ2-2	TGTGCCAGCAGCTTACAGCGAGGACAGGGTTTCACCGGGGAGCTGTTTTTT	CASSLQRGQGFTGELFF
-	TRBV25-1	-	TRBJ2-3	TGTGCCAGCAGCGGAATAGACGGGGTCTTAGGAGCTACGCAGTATTTT	CASSGIDGVLGATQYF
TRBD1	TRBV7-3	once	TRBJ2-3	TGTGCCAGCAGCTTAACCGGGACAGGGGAGGATACGCAGTATTTT	CASSLTGTGEDTQYF
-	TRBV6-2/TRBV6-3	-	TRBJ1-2	TGTGCCAGCAGTAAGGCAGGGGCCTATGGCTACACCTTC	CASSKAGAYGYTF
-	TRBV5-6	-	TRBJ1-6	TGTGCCAGCAGCCCAGTTAGTTGGGGAGGTTCACCCCTCCACTTT	CASSPVSWGGSPLHF
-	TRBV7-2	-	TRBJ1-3	TGTGCCAGCAGCTCCGTTAGGACCACAGGGTTACTTTCAAACACCATATATTTT	CASSSVRTTGLLSNTIYF
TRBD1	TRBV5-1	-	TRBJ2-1	TGCGCCAGCAGCGACCCACGACAGGGATACAATGAGCAGTTCTTC	CASSDPRQGYNEQFF
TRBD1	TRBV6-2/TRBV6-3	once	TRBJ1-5	TGTGCCAGCAGTTACTCGATCCAGGGGGGACAGCCCCAGCATTTT	CASSYSIQGGQPQHF
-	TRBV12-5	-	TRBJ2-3	TGTGCTAGTGGCCTAACAGATACGCAGTATTTT	CASGLTDTQYF
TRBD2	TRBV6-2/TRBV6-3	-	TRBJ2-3	TGTGCCAGCAGTTTAAGCGGGGGCCCAACGCAGTATTTT	CASSLSGGPTQYF
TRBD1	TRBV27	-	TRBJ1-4	TGTGCCAGCAGTTTACAGGGGGCGCGTGAAAAACTGTTTTTT	CASSLQGAREKLFF
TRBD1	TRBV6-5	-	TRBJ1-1	TGTGCCAGCAGGGACAGGGGGTTAACTGAAGCTTTCTTT	CASRDRGLTEAFF
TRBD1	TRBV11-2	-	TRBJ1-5	TGTGCCAGCAGCTTAGGGGGACAGGGATATCAGCCCCAGCATTTT	CASSLGGQGYQPQHF
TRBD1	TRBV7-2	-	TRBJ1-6	TGTGCCAGCAGCTTACGACAGGGGAATTCACCCCTCCACTTT	CASSLRQGNSPLHF
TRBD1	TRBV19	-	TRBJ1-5	TGTGCCAGTAGTATGAGGCAGGGGGCGGTTCAGCCCCAGCATTTT	CASSMRQGAVQPQHF
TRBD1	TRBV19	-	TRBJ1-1	TGTGCCAGTAGGCTGACAGGGATGAACACTGAAGCTTTCTTT	CASRLTGMNTEAFF
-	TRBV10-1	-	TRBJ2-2	TGCGCCAACGAAGGACAAAACACCGGGGAGCTGTTTTTT	CANEGQNTGELFF
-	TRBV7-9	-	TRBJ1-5	TGTGCCAGCAGCCCGCGGGGGGGGAATCAGCCCCAGCATTTT	CASSPRGGNQPQHF
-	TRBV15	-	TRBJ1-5	TGTGCCACCCAAGGTGACGGGAATCAGCCCCAGCATTTT	CATQGDGNQPQHF
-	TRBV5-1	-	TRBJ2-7	TGCGCCAGCAGCTTGGGGGGCCTCGAGCAGTACTTC	CASSLGGLEQYF
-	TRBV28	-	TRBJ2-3	TGTGCCACTTCAGACCCCAGGGGAGTAGGAAGAGATACGCAGTATTTT	CATSDPRGVGRDTQYF
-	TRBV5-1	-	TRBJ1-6	TGCGCCAGCAGCTTGGCACGGAGTTCTAATTCACCCCTCCACTTT	CASSLARSSNSPLHF
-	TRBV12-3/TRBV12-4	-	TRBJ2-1	TGTGCCAGCAGTCTAAGGGGCCTTGAGCAGTTCTTC	CASSLRGLEQFF
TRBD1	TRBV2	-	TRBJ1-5	TGTGCCAGCAGTAATACAGGGGACAATCAGCCCCAGCATTTT	CASSNTGDNQPQHF
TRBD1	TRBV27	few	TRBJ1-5	TGTGCCAGCAGCCGCACAGGGGCCGATCAGCCCCAGCATTTT	CASSRTGADQPQHF
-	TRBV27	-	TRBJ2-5	TGTGCCAGCAGTTCGACAGGATTACAAGAGACCCAGTACTTC	CASSSTGLQETQYF
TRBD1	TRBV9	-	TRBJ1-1	TGTGCCAGCAGCGTAGCCGTCGGGACAGGGAACACTGAAGCTTTCTTT	CASSVAVGTGNTEAFF
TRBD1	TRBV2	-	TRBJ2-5	TGTGCCAGCCAGGGACAGCCGGAGACCCAGTACTTC	CASQGQPETQYF
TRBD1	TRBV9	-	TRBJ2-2	TGTGCCAGCAGCGCAATGGGACAGTTCACCGGGGAGCTGTTTTTT	CASSAMGQFTGELFF
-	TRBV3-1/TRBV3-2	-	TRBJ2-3	TGTGCCAGCAGCCAAGCAAGCGGTGGGGATACGCAGTATTTT	CASSQASGGDTQYF
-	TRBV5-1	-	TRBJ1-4	TGCGCCAGCAGCTTTAGCGGTTCCAATGAAAAACTGTTTTTT	CASSFSGSNEKLFF
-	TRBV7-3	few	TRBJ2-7	TGTGCCAGCAGCCCTTCCCCCGGCTACGAGCAGTACTTC	CASSPSPGYEQYF
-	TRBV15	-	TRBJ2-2	TGTGCCACCAGCAGCCGGGGGACTTACACCGGGGAGCTGTTTTTT	CATSSRGTYTGELFF
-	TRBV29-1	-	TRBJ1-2	TGCAGCGTTGTCGGAGGGGATGGCTACACCTTC	CSVVGGDGYTF
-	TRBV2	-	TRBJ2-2	TGTGCCAGCAAGGGGGGGTCGGGCACCGGGGAGCTGTTTTTT	CASKGGSGTGELFF
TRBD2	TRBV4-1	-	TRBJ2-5	TGCGCCAGCAGCCAAGAGTTAGGTGGCGGGGGGCAAAAAGAGACCCAGTACTTC	CASSQELGGGGQKETQYF
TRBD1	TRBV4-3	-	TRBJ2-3	TGCGCCAGCAGCCAAGGACAGGGACACACAGATACGCAGTATTTT	CASSQGQGHTDTQYF
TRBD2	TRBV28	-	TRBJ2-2	TGTGCCAGTTGCTGGGGGGGGACCGGGGAGCTGTTTTTT	CASCWGGTGELFF
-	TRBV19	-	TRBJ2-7	TGTGCCAGTAGCGGGACACCTCCTCAGGCCGAGCAGTACTTC	CASSGTPPQAEQYF
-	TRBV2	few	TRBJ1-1	TGTGCCAGCAGTGAAGCGCAGTTCAACAGTGGGACTGAAGCTTTCTTT	CASSEAQFNSGTEAFF
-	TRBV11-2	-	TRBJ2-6	TGTGCCAGCAGCTTAGACTGGGGGGCTGGGGCCAACGTCCTGACTTTC	CASSLDWGAGANVLTF
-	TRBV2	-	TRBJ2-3	TGTGCCAGCCTGGCGGGGGCTGGAGATACGCAGTATTTT	CASLAGAGDTQYF
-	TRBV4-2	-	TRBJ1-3	TGTGCCAGCAGCCAAGAGCGGACAGACCGCTCTGGAAACACCATATATTTT	CASSQERTDRSGNTIYF
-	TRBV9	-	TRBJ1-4	TGTGCCAGCAGCGTGGCGGACGGGAGAGTTGCAACTAATGAAAAACTGTTTTTT	CASSVADGRVATNEKLFF
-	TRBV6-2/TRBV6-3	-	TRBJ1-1	TGTGCCAGCAGTTACCCCCACGTCGGGGGATTCGGGCGGACTGAAGCTTTCTTT	CASSYPHVGGFGRTEAFF
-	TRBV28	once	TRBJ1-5	TGTGCCAGCCAGGGATTAGATCAGCCCCAGCATTTT	CASQGLDQPQHF
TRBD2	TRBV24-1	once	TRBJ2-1	TGTGCCACCAGTGACGCTAGACTAGCGGGGGGGAGCTCCTACAATGAGCAGTTCTTC	CATSDARLAGGSSYNEQFF
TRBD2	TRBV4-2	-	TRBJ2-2	TGTGCCAGCAGCTCCACACTAGCGGGGGGACCCACCGGGGAGCTGTTTTTT	CASSSTLAGGPTGELFF
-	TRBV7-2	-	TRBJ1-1	TGTGCCAGCAGCTTAAGGGGGGGAATCACTGAAGCTTTCTTT	CASSLRGGITEAFF
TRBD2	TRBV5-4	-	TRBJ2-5	TGTGCCAGCAGCTTTAGTAGCGGGAACCAAGAGACCCAGTACTTC	CASSFSSGNQETQYF
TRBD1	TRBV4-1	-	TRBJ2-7	TGCGCCAGCAGCCAAGACTGGTCAGGGACAGAGACTTACGAGCAGTACTTC	CASSQDWSGTETYEQYF
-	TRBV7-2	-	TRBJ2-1	TGTGCCAGCAGCTTAGAGAGGGATCTCTACAATGAGCAGTTCTTC	CASSLERDLYNEQFF
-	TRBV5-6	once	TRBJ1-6	TGTGCCAGCAGCTTGTTCCGTAAATCACCCCTCCACTTT	CASSLFRKSPLHF
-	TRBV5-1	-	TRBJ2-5	TGCGCCAGCAGCTTGGAGGGGTCCCCGTGGGAGACCCAGTACTTC	CASSLEGSPWETQYF